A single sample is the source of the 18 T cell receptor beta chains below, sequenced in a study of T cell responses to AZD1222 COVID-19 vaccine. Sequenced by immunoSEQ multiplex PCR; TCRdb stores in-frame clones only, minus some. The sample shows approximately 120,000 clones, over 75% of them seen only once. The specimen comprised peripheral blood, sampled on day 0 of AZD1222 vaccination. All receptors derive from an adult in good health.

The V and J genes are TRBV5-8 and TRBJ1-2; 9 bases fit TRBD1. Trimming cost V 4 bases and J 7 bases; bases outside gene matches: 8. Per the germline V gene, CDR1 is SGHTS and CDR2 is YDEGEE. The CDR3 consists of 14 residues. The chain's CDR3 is CASSMADRGSGYTF. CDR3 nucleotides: TGTGCCAGCAGCATGGCGGACAGGGGAAGTGGCTACACCTTC.

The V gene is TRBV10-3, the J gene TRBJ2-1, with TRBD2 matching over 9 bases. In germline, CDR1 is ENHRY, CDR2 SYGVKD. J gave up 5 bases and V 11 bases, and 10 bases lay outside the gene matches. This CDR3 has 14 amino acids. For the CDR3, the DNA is TGTGCCGTGAGCTTTGCGGGGGGGAACAATGAGCAGTTCTTC. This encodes CAVSFAGGNNEQFF.

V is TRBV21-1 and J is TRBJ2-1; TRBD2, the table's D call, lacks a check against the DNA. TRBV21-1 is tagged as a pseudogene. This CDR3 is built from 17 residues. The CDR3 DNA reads TGTGCCAGCAGCAAACCACCGGGACTAGCGCCTTACAATGAGCAGTTCTTC. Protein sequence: CASSKPPGLAPYNEQFF.

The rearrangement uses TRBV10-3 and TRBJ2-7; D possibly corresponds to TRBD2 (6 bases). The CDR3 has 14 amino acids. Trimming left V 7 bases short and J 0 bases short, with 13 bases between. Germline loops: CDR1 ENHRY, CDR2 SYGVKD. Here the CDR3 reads CAITQGLNSYEQYF. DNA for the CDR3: TGTGCCATCACCCAGGGACTTAACTCCTACGAGCAGTACTTC.

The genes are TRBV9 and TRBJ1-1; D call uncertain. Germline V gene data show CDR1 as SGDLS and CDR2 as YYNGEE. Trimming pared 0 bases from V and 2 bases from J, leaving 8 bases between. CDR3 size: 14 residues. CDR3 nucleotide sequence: TGTGCCAGCAGCGTAGGACCACTCAACACTGAAGCTTTCTTT. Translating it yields CASSVGPLNTEAFF.

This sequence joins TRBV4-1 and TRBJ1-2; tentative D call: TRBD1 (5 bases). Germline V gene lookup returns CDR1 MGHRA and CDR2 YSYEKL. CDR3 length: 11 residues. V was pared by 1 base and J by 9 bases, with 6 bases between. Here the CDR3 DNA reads TGCGCCAGCAGCCAAGGGGGCAGCTACACCTTC. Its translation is CASSQGGSYTF.

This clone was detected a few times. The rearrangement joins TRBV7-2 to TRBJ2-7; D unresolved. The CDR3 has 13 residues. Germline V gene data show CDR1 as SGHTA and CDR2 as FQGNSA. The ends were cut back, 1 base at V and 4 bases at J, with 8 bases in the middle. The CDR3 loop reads CASSLGYLYEQYF. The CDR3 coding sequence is TGTGCCAGCAGCTTAGGGTACTTATACGAGCAGTACTTC.

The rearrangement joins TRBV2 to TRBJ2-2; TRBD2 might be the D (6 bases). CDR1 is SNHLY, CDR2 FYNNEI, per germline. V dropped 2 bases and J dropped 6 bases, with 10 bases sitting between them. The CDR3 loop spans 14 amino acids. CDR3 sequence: CASSELAFAGELFF. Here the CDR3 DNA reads TGTGCCAGCAGTGAACTAGCGTTTGCCGGGGAGCTGTTTTTT.

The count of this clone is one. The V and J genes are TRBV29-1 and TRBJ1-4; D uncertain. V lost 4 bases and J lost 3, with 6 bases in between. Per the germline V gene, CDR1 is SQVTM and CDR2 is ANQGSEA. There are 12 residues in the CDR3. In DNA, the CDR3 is TGCAGCGTTGGGCAGGCTAATGAAAAACTGTTTTTT. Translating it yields CSVGQANEKLFF.

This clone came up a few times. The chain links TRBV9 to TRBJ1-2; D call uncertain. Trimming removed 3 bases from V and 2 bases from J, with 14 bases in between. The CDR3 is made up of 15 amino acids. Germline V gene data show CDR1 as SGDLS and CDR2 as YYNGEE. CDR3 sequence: CASSAGGQSNYGYTF. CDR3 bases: TGTGCCAGCAGCGCGGGCGGCCAATCAAACTATGGCTACACCTTC.

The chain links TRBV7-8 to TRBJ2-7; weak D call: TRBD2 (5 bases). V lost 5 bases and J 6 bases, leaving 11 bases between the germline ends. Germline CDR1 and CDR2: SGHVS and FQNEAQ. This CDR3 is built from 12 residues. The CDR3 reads CASSTDYAEQYF. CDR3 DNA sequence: TGTGCCAGCAGCACCGACTATGCCGAGCAGTACTTC.

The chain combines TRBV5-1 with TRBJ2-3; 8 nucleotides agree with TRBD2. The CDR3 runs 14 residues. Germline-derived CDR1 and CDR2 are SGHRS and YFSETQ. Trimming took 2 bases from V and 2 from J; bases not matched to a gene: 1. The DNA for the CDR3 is TGCGCCAGCAGCTTCGGGGGGGACACAGATACGCAGTATTTT. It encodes CASSFGGDTDTQYF.

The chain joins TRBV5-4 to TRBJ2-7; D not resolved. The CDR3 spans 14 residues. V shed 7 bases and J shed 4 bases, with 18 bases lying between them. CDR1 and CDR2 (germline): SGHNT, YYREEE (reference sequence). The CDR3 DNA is TGTGCCAGCTCGCCTACATGGAACATATACGAGCAGTACTTC. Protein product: CASSPTWNIYEQYF.

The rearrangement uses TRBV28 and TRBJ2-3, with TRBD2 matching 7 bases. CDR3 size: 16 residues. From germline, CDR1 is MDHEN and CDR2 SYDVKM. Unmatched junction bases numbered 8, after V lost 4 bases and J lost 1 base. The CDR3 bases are TGTGCCAGCAGTTCCTGGGAGGGCCGAGGCACAGATACGCAGTATTTT. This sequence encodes CASSSWEGRGTDTQYF.

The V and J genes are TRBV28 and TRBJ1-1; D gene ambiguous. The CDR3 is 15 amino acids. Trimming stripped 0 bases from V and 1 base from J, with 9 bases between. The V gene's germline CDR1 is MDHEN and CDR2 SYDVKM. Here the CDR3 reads CASSLWGVGNTEAFF. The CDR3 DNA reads TGTGCCAGCAGTTTATGGGGTGTGGGGAACACTGAAGCTTTCTTT.

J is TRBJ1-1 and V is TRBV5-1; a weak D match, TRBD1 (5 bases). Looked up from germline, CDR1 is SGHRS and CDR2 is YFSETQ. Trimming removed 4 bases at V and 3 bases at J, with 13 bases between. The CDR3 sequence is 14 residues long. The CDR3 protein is CASSTDQGDTEAFF. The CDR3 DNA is TGCGCCAGCAGCACGGATCAGGGCGACACTGAAGCTTTCTTT. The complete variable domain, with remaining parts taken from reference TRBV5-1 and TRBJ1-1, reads KAGVTQTPRYLIKTRGQQVTLSCSPISGHRSVSWYQQTPGQGLQFLFEYFSETQRNKGNFPGRFSGRQFSNSRSEMNVSTLELGDSALYLCASSTDQGDTEAFFGQGTRLTVV.

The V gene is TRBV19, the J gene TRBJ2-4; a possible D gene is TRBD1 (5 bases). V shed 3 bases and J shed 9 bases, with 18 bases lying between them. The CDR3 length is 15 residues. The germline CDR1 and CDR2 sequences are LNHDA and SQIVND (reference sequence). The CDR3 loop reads CASSMWGLLTPIQYF. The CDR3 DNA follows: TGTGCCAGTAGTATGTGGGGCCTATTGACGCCCATTCAGTACTTC.

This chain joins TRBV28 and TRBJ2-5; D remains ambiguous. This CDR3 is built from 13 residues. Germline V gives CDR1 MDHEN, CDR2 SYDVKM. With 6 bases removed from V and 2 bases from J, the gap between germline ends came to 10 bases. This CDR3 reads CASSLDGQETQYF. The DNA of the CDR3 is TGTGCCAGCAGCTTGGACGGGCAAGAGACCCAGTACTTC.